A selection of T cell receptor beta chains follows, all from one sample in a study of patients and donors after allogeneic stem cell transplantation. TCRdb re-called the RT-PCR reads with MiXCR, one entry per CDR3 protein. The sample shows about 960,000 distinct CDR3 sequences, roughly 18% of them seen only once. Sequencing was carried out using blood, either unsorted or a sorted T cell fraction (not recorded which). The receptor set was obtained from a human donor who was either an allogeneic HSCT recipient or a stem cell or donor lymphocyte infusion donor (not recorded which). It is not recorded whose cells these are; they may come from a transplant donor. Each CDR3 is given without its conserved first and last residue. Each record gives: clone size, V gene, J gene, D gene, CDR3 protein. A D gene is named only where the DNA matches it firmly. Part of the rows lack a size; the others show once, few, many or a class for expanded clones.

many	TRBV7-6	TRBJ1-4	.	ASSLRSGFNEKLF
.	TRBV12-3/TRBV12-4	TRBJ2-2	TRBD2	ASSSSGAPRRELF
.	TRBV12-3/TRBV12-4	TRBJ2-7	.	ASRPPSEGEQY
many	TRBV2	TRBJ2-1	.	ASREVDEQF
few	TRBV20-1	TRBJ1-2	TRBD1	SPLLTGGDGYT
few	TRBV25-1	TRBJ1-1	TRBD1	ASSGTGGPANTEAF
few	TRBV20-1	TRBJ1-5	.	SARDPAGVAGNQPQH
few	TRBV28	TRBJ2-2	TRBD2	ATPVSGGNTGELF
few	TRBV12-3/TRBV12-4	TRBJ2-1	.	ASSPGPRGKF
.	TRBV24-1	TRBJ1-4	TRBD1	ATSDRTGATNEKLF